This is a list of T cell receptor beta chains from one sample in a study of cytomegalovirus exposure and HLA in healthy donors. The method was immunoSEQ multiplex PCR; TCRdb's version includes in-frame clones alone and lacks a portion of them. The data contain some 200,000 clones, around four fifths of them seen just once; the ten biggest clones take up 0.71%. Sequences were obtained from PBMCs. All receptors come from a boy aged 2-15 years in good health and CMV-seronegative. CDR3s include the opening cysteine and the closing phenylalanine or tryptophan. The D gene is left open where the match is weak. Some rows mark clone size as missing; the rest say once, few, many or name a class of expanded clone.

j_call | cdr3_length | d_call | clone_size | v_call | cdr3_nt | cdr3_aa
TRBJ1-1 | 14 | TRBD1 | . | TRBV6-1 | TGTGCCAGCCGCCCGAGGGGGCCGGGAACTGAAGCTTTCTTT | CASRPRGPGTEAFF
TRBJ1-1 | 16 | . | once | TRBV11-2 | TGTGCCAGCAGCCCCGAAGCGGGGGGACCCAACACTGAAGCTTTCTTT | CASSPEAGGPNTEAFF
TRBJ1-5 | 17 | TRBD1 | . | TRBV15 | TGTGCCACCAGCAACACCAGGGGGCGGATGAGCAATCAGCCCCAGCATTTT | CATSNTRGRMSNQPQHF
TRBJ1-2 | 15 | . | . | TRBV29-1 | TGCAGCGTTGAAGGGACAGAATGGCTTAACTATGGCTACACCTTC | CSVEGTEWLNYGYTF
TRBJ2-3 | 16 | . | . | TRBV5-6 | TGTGCCAGCAGCATTGGGGGGGCCCCCATCACAGATACGCAGTATTTT | CASSIGGAPITDTQYF
TRBJ2-5 | 15 | . | few | TRBV27 | TGTGCCAGCAGTTCCACGGGACTCCCGGTAGAGACCCAGTACTTC | CASSSTGLPVETQYF
TRBJ1-1 | 14 | . | . | TRBV6-5 | TGTGCCAGCAGTTACGGGACATCTTCGAGTGAAGCTTTCTTT | CASSYGTSSSEAFF
TRBJ2-7 | 14 | TRBD1 | . | TRBV2 | TGTGCCAGCAACCCGGGACAGGGGGAGAACGAGCAGTACTTC | CASNPGQGENEQYF
TRBJ1-3 | 14 | . | . | TRBV5-1 | TGCGCCAGCAGCGAGACATCTTCTGGAAACACCATATATTTT | CASSETSSGNTIYF
TRBJ2-4 | 15 | TRBD2 | . | TRBV30 | TGTGCCTGGAGTCTGTACATCGGCGGGAGTAGCATTCAGTACTTC | CAWSLYIGGSSIQYF
TRBJ2-3 | 16 | . | once | TRBV19 | TGTGCCAGTAGTATAGAGGGAGGCGGTCTCACAGATACGCAGTATTTT | CASSIEGGGLTDTQYF
TRBJ2-3 | 15 | TRBD1 | few | TRBV5-6 | TGTGCCAGCAGCCAGGACAGGGGGATGACAGATACGCAGTATTTT | CASSQDRGMTDTQYF
TRBJ1-1 | 13 | . | . | TRBV6-5 | TGTGCCTCCATTCGAGGGAGTGGCACTGAAGCTTTCTTT | CASIRGSGTEAFF
TRBJ2-1 | 16 | TRBD2 | . | TRBV2 | TGTGCCAGCAGTGTTCTAGCGGGAGGGGGTTATCATGAGCAGTTCTTC | CASSVLAGGGYHEQFF
TRBJ1-5 | 14 | TRBD1 | . | TRBV18 | TGTGCCAGCTCTTCGACAGGGAATAATCAGCCCCAGCATTTT | CASSSTGNNQPQHF
TRBJ2-7 | 16 | TRBD1 | . | TRBV4-2 | TGTGCCAGCAGCCAAGAGGTAGGGACAGGGGAGTACGAGCAGTACTTC | CASSQEVGTGEYEQYF
TRBJ2-5 | 14 | TRBD2 | . | TRBV7-9 | TGTGCCAGCAGCTTAGCTGGGGGAGGGGAGACCCAGTACTTC | CASSLAGGGETQYF
TRBJ1-6 | 14 | . | . | TRBV5-1 | TGCGCCAGCAGCTTGGATGTCAGTAATTCACCCCTCCACTTT | CASSLDVSNSPLHF
TRBJ2-7 | 13 | TRBD1 | once | TRBV6-1 | TGTGCCAGCAGGGAAGGGACAGCCTACGAGCAGTACTTC | CASREGTAYEQYF
TRBJ1-1 | 14 | . | . | TRBV7-9 | TGTGCCAGCAGCCCCATGACAAAGAACACTGAAGCTTTCTTT | CASSPMTKNTEAFF
TRBJ1-4 | 14 | . | . | TRBV2 | TGTGCCAGCAGACCCAGAGCGTTCGTTGAAAAACTGTTTTTT | CASRPRAFVEKLFF
TRBJ2-7 | 14 | . | . | TRBV7-2 | TGTGCCAGCAGCTTAGACTACGGATCCTACGAGCAGTACTTC | CASSLDYGSYEQYF
TRBJ2-7 | 15 | TRBD2 | . | TRBV6-5 | TGTGCCAGCAGCCTGGGACTAGCGGGGGGGCAGGAGCAGTACTTC | CASSLGLAGGQEQYF
TRBJ1-2 | 12 | . | . | TRBV30 | TGTGCCTGGAGTTGGCAGGGAAGAGGCTACACCTTC | CAWSWQGRGYTF
TRBJ1-1 | 15 | . | . | TRBV15 | TGTGCCACCAGCAGAGGAGCGACAGGCGCAAGGGAAGCTTTCTTT | CATSRGATGAREAFF
TRBJ2-7 | 13 | . | once | TRBV9 | TGTGCCAGCAGCGTAGACGACAGTTACGAGCAGTACTTC | CASSVDDSYEQYF
TRBJ2-5 | 16 | TRBD1 | . | TRBV5-1 | TGCGCCAGCAGCTGGGGGACAGGGGCGGGACAAGAGACCCAGTACTTC | CASSWGTGAGQETQYF
TRBJ2-7 | 14 | TRBD1 | . | TRBV30 | TGTGCCTGGACCACAGGGGGCAGCTCCTACGAGCAGTACTTC | CAWTTGGSSYEQYF
TRBJ2-2 | 19 | TRBD2 | . | TRBV7-9 | TGTGCCAGCAGCCCATATCCAGCGGGGGAGTTCGCGAACACCGGGGAGCTGTTTTTT | CASSPYPAGEFANTGELFF
TRBJ2-7 | 12 | . | . | TRBV30 | TGTGCCTGGAGTGTAGGGGGCTACGAGCAGTACTTC | CAWSVGGYEQYF
TRBJ1-3 | 15 | . | . | TRBV19 | TGTGCCAGTAGTAGCCAGGGGTCTTCTGGAAACACCATATATTTT | CASSSQGSSGNTIYF
TRBJ1-1 | 16 | TRBD1 | . | TRBV10-3 | TGTGCCATCGCTAAGGGGCTCCCCGGGACAGAGACTGAAGCTTTCTTT | CAIAKGLPGTETEAFF
TRBJ1-1 | 12 | . | few | TRBV4-1 | TGCGCCAGCAGTTCTTTTCGCACTGAAGCTTTCTTT | CASSSFRTEAFF
TRBJ2-1 | 18 | TRBD2 | . | TRBV7-6 | TGTGCCAGCAGCTTAGCGGCCGCAGCGGGAGCTTCCTACAATGAGCAGTTCTTC | CASSLAAAAGASYNEQFF
TRBJ2-5 | 18 | TRBD2 | . | TRBV7-9 | TGTTCCAGCAGCCCACCCCGGAGGACTAGCGGGGGCCAAGAGACCCAGTACTTC | CSSSPPRRTSGGQETQYF
TRBJ2-1 | 15 | TRBD2 | . | TRBV9 | TGTGCCAGCAGCTCCAGCGGGGGGGCAAACAATGAGCAGTTCTTC | CASSSSGGANNEQFF
TRBJ2-3 | 15 | . | . | TRBV2 | TGTGCCAGCAGTGAATTCAGGGGTGGCACAGATACGCAGTATTTT | CASSEFRGGTDTQYF
TRBJ2-7 | 13 | TRBD1 | . | TRBV5-1 | TGCGCCAGCAGCTTGGCAGGCCGGGACAGGGTACACTTC | CASSLAGRDRVHF
TRBJ2-3 | 15 | . | . | TRBV7-2 | TGTGCCAGCAGCTTAGGCCCAGGGAACACAGATACGCAGTATTTT | CASSLGPGNTDTQYF
TRBJ2-7 | 12 | . | . | TRBV9 | TGTGCCAGCAGCGTAGGCATGCGGGGGCAGTACTTC | CASSVGMRGQYF
TRBJ2-1 | 15 | TRBD2 | . | TRBV18 | TGTGCCAGCTCCACCGGACTAGCGGCCTCCAATGAGCAGTTCTTC | CASSTGLAASNEQFF
TRBJ2-7 | 15 | TRBD1 | . | TRBV2 | TGTGCCAGCAGGGCCAAGACAGGGCCTAACTACGAGCAGTACTTC | CASRAKTGPNYEQYF
TRBJ1-6 | 13 | . | . | TRBV6-1 | TGTGCCAGCAGTGTTGTCCGGGATTCACCCCTCCACTTT | CASSVVRDSPLHF
TRBJ1-1 | 12 | . | few | TRBV29-1 | TGCAGCGTTGTCCTAGAAAACACTGAAGCTTTCTTT | CSVVLENTEAFF
TRBJ2-5 | 14 | . | . | TRBV6-1 | TGTGCCAGCAGTGAAGCGGGAGGCATGGGGACCCAGTACTTC | CASSEAGGMGTQYF
TRBJ1-1 | 12 | TRBD1 | . | TRBV30 | TGTGCCTGGAACCGACAGGGGGCGATAACTTTCTTT | CAWNRQGAITFF
TRBJ1-5 | 12 | . | few | TRBV27 | TGTGCCAGCAGTGCCCCCGAGTCGCCCCAGCATTTT | CASSAPESPQHF